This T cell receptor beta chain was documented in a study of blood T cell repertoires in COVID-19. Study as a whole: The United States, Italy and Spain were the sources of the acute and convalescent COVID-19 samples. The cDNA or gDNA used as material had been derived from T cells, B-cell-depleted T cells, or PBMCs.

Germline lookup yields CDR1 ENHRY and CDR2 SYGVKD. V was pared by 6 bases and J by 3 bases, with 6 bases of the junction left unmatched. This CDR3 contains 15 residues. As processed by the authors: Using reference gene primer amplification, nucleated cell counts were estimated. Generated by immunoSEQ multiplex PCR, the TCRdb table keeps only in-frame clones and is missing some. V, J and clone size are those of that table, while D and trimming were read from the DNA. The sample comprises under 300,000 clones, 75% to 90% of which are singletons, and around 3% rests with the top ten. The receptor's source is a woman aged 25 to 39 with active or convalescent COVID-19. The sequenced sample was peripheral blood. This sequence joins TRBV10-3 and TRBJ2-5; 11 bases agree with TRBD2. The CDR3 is CAIRGSGGGKETQYF. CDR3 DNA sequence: TGTGCCATCAGAGGTAGCGGGGGGGGGAAAGAGACCCAGTACTTC.